This T cell receptor (beta chain) was captured in a study of technical replicates of blood from a handful of donors. Profiled with immunoSEQ multiplex PCR; TCRdb holds only in-frame clones, not every one. This sample has tens of thousands of clones, with roughly 96% found just once. Germline V gives CDR1 MDHEN, CDR2 SYDVKM. This CDR3 has 14 residues. Losses at the gene ends were 6 bases for V and 8 bases for J; bases not matched to a gene: 9. The TCR comes from a human donor in good health. Material: T cells isolated from PBMCs. The J gene is TRBJ1-4, the V gene TRBV28; 7 bases fit TRBD1. CDR3 DNA: TGTGCCAGCAGCTCCCAGGGGGGACTGGAAAAACTGTTTTTT. This gives the protein CASSSQGGLEKLFF. Filled out from reference TRBV28 and TRBJ1-4, the complete variable domain reads DVKVTQSSRYLVKRTGEKVFLECVQDMDHENMFWYRQDPGLGLRLIYFSYDVKMKEKGDIPEGYSVSREKKERFSLILESASTNQTSMYLCASSSQGGLEKLFFGSGTQLSVL.